This is a list of T cell receptor beta chains from one sample in a study of T-cell reconstitution after alpha-beta-depleted transplantation in children. TCRdb independently ran MiXCR on the PCR reads; one entry per CDR3 protein. The sample lists around 250,000 distinct CDR3 sequences, 9.5% to 10% seen once, with around a tenth in the top ten. Sequenced material: PBMCs from the stem cell graft donor, taken from the stem cell graft. The receptors were gathered from a human donor who donated a stem cell graft to a child with SCID. Each CDR3 is given with its conserved first and last residue. The D gene is left open where the match is weak. Size values are once, few and many counts, or a class for expanded clones, and some rows have none.

abundance: few
j_gene: TRBJ2-1
d_gene: .
v_gene: TRBV27
CDR3nt: TGTGCCAGCTCCCGAGTGGGCAATGAGCAGTTCTTC
CDR3aa: CASSRVGNEQFF

abundance: many
j_gene: TRBJ1-2
d_gene: TRBD1
v_gene: TRBV12-3/TRBV12-4
CDR3nt: TGTGCCAGCAGCCACGGACAGGGGGTTGGGGGCTACACCTTC
CDR3aa: CASSHGQGVGGYTF

abundance: few
j_gene: TRBJ1-1
d_gene: .
v_gene: TRBV10-3
CDR3nt: TGTGCCATCAGAGATACAGGGTCAAACGAAGCTTTCTTT
CDR3aa: CAIRDTGSNEAFF

abundance: .
j_gene: TRBJ2-2
d_gene: TRBD1
v_gene: TRBV7-8
CDR3nt: TGTGCCAGCAGCTCCCGACAGGGGGACACCGGGGAGCTGTTTTTT
CDR3aa: CASSSRQGDTGELFF

abundance: few
j_gene: TRBJ1-2
d_gene: .
v_gene: TRBV6-5
CDR3nt: TGTGCCAGCAGTTACCCAACAGGGTTCTATGGCTACACCTTC
CDR3aa: CASSYPTGFYGYTF

abundance: .
j_gene: TRBJ2-3
d_gene: .
v_gene: TRBV3-1
CDR3nt: TGTGCCAGCACCCAGGTGGGGCCTGGGACAGATACGCAGTATTTT
CDR3aa: CASTQVGPGTDTQYF

abundance: .
j_gene: TRBJ2-5
d_gene: .
v_gene: TRBV4-1
CDR3nt: TGCGCCAGCAGCCAAGATCACGAGACCCAGTACTTC
CDR3aa: CASSQDHETQYF

abundance: .
j_gene: TRBJ2-1
d_gene: .
v_gene: TRBV20-1
CDR3nt: TGCAGTCCACGTCTCAATGAGCAGTTCTTC
CDR3aa: CSPRLNEQFF

abundance: many
j_gene: TRBJ2-3
d_gene: .
v_gene: TRBV5-8
CDR3nt: TGTGCCAGCAGCTTGGGCGGGGCGGGCCGCACAGATACGCAGTATTTT
CDR3aa: CASSLGGAGRTDTQYF

abundance: .
j_gene: TRBJ2-2
d_gene: .
v_gene: TRBV7-9
CDR3nt: TGTGCCATCCGATCCGTGGGCCCCGGGGAGCTGTTTTTT
CDR3aa: CAIRSVGPGELFF

abundance: .
j_gene: TRBJ2-5
d_gene: .
v_gene: TRBV12-3/TRBV12-4
CDR3nt: TGTGCCAGCAGTCCACCCGGGACAAACCAAGAGACCCAGTACTTC
CDR3aa: CASSPPGTNQETQYF

abundance: few
j_gene: TRBJ2-3
d_gene: .
v_gene: TRBV7-3
CDR3nt: TGTGCCAGCAGCTCACAGACAGGCACAGATACGCAGTATTTT
CDR3aa: CASSSQTGTDTQYF

abundance: many
j_gene: TRBJ1-5
d_gene: .
v_gene: TRBV12-3/TRBV12-4
CDR3nt: TGTGCCAGCAGTTTATCGGCTCAGCCCCAGCATTTT
CDR3aa: CASSLSAQPQHF

abundance: many
j_gene: TRBJ2-3
d_gene: TRBD1
v_gene: TRBV20-1
CDR3nt: TGCAGTGCTAACAGGGGTAGCACAGATACGCAGTATTTT
CDR3aa: CSANRGSTDTQYF

abundance: .
j_gene: TRBJ1-2
d_gene: .
v_gene: TRBV12-3/TRBV12-4
CDR3nt: TGTGCCAGCAGTGGGGGGGTACAAAGTCATTATGGCTACACCTTC
CDR3aa: CASSGGVQSHYGYTF

abundance: many
j_gene: TRBJ2-6
d_gene: .
v_gene: TRBV3-1
CDR3nt: TGTGCCAGCAGCCAAGTAAGGTCTGGGGCCAACGTCCTGACTTTC
CDR3aa: CASSQVRSGANVLTF

abundance: many
j_gene: TRBJ2-5
d_gene: .
v_gene: TRBV10-3
CDR3nt: TGTGCCATCAGTGAGTCAGGGTTAGAGACCCAGTACTTC
CDR3aa: CAISESGLETQYF

abundance: few
j_gene: TRBJ2-3
d_gene: TRBD1
v_gene: TRBV5-1
CDR3nt: TGCGCCAGCAGCTTGGCAGGACAGGGGCCCACAGATACGCAGTATTTT
CDR3aa: CASSLAGQGPTDTQYF

abundance: many
j_gene: TRBJ2-7
d_gene: TRBD2
v_gene: TRBV4-1
CDR3nt: TGCGCCAGCAGCCCCTCGGGACTAGCGGGGGGGCTCTCCTACGAGCAGTACTTC
CDR3aa: CASSPSGLAGGLSYEQYF

abundance: .
j_gene: TRBJ2-5
d_gene: TRBD2
v_gene: TRBV11-2
CDR3nt: TGTGCCAGCAGCTGGGGGGGGTTTCAAGAGACCCAGTACTTC
CDR3aa: CASSWGGFQETQYF

abundance: .
j_gene: TRBJ1-1
d_gene: .
v_gene: TRBV12-3/TRBV12-4
CDR3nt: TGTGCCAGCACCAAGTCTCCGGCTGAAGCTTTCTTT
CDR3aa: CASTKSPAEAFF

abundance: few
j_gene: TRBJ1-1
d_gene: TRBD1
v_gene: TRBV6-1
CDR3nt: TGTGCCAGCAGTAGACAGCCCTCAGGGGGCGCAGGAACTGAAGCTTTCTTT
CDR3aa: CASSRQPSGGAGTEAFF

abundance: .
j_gene: TRBJ2-1
d_gene: TRBD2
v_gene: TRBV29-1
CDR3nt: TGCAGCGTCGCGAGCGGGAACTACAATGAGCAGTTCTTC
CDR3aa: CSVASGNYNEQFF

abundance: many
j_gene: TRBJ2-1
d_gene: .
v_gene: TRBV12-3/TRBV12-4
CDR3nt: TGTGCCAGCAGTACTTACAATGAGCAGTTCTTC
CDR3aa: CASSTYNEQFF

abundance: .
j_gene: TRBJ1-5
d_gene: TRBD1
v_gene: TRBV4-2
CDR3nt: TGTGCCAGCAGCCCCGGAGCAGGGGGCAGCGGCAATCAGCCCCAGCATTTT
CDR3aa: CASSPGAGGSGNQPQHF

abundance: few
j_gene: TRBJ1-3
d_gene: .
v_gene: TRBV20-1
CDR3nt: TGCAGTGCCGTAGGTACCGCAAAGGGAAACACCATATATTTT
CDR3aa: CSAVGTAKGNTIYF

abundance: .
j_gene: TRBJ2-1
d_gene: TRBD2
v_gene: TRBV10-3
CDR3nt: TGTGCCATCAGGGGGGCTAGCGGGGGGCCCTTGAATGAGCAGTTCTTC
CDR3aa: CAIRGASGGPLNEQFF

abundance: few
j_gene: TRBJ2-5
d_gene: .
v_gene: TRBV29-1
CDR3nt: TGCAGCGCCTTGGGCAGGGTAGGGGAGACCCAGTACTTC
CDR3aa: CSALGRVGETQYF

abundance: .
j_gene: TRBJ2-3
d_gene: .
v_gene: TRBV18
CDR3nt: TGTGCCAGCTCACCACCGGTTGGAAGCACAGATACGCAGTATTTT
CDR3aa: CASSPPVGSTDTQYF

abundance: .
j_gene: TRBJ1-5
d_gene: .
v_gene: TRBV18
CDR3nt: TGTGCCAGCTCACAATGGGGGGACCTTAGCAATCAGCCCCAGCATTTT
CDR3aa: CASSQWGDLSNQPQHF

abundance: .
j_gene: TRBJ2-2
d_gene: TRBD1
v_gene: TRBV13
CDR3nt: TGTGCCAGCAGTCCGACCCAAGACAGGGCGAACACCGGGGAGCTGTTTTTT
CDR3aa: CASSPTQDRANTGELFF

abundance: .
j_gene: TRBJ2-1
d_gene: .
v_gene: TRBV12-3/TRBV12-4
CDR3nt: TGTGCCAGCAGCACTAGGGGGGTCGATGAGCAGTTCTTC
CDR3aa: CASSTRGVDEQFF

abundance: .
j_gene: TRBJ1-3
d_gene: TRBD1
v_gene: TRBV28
CDR3nt: TGTGCCAGCAGCCTCCAGGGGGTTATCTCTGGAAACACCATATATTTT
CDR3aa: CASSLQGVISGNTIYF

abundance: .
j_gene: TRBJ2-7
d_gene: TRBD1
v_gene: TRBV5-8
CDR3nt: TGTGCCAGCACCCTGACAGGGGTCTACGAGCAGTACTTC
CDR3aa: CASTLTGVYEQYF

abundance: .
j_gene: TRBJ1-5
d_gene: .
v_gene: TRBV5-1
CDR3nt: TGCGCCAGCAGCTTGGGCCCCAATCAGCCCCAGCATTTT
CDR3aa: CASSLGPNQPQHF

abundance: many
j_gene: TRBJ2-3
d_gene: TRBD2
v_gene: TRBV12-3/TRBV12-4
CDR3nt: TGTGCCAGCAGTTTCGCGGGGGACACAGATACGCAGTATTTT
CDR3aa: CASSFAGDTDTQYF

abundance: many
j_gene: TRBJ2-3
d_gene: .
v_gene: TRBV20-1
CDR3nt: TGCAGTGCTAGAGATATCCTTTCCGGAACAGATACGCAGTATTTT
CDR3aa: CSARDILSGTDTQYF

abundance: .
j_gene: TRBJ2-3
d_gene: .
v_gene: TRBV3-1
CDR3nt: TGTGCCAGCAGCCACCGGACAGCCACAGATACGCAGTATTTT
CDR3aa: CASSHRTATDTQYF

abundance: many
j_gene: TRBJ2-1
d_gene: .
v_gene: TRBV20-1
CDR3nt: TGCAGTGCTGGGGAGACAGGGACTCCTTATGAGCAGTTCTTC
CDR3aa: CSAGETGTPYEQFF

abundance: .
j_gene: TRBJ1-2
d_gene: .
v_gene: TRBV5-1
CDR3nt: TGCGCCAGCAGCTTGGGTCCGCAGGAGGTTGGCTACACCTTC
CDR3aa: CASSLGPQEVGYTF